The 26 T cell receptor beta chains presented below share a single source sample, sequenced in a study of cytomegalovirus exposure and HLA in healthy donors. PCR primers comprised 60 Vbeta and 13 Jbeta primers. TCRdb keeps only in-frame clones here, not all; method: immunoSEQ multiplex PCR. Of 110,000 or so clones in the sample, about 75% are singletons; the top ten hold roughly 12%. Input material: PBMCs. The receptors stem from a woman between 40 and 50 years old in good health and CMV-seropositive.

By sample fraction, this clone is medium-sized. V usage is TRBV5-6 and J usage is TRBJ2-6; D call uncertain. The V gene's germline CDR1 is SGHDT and CDR2 YYEEEE. The length of the CDR3 is 16 residues. V was trimmed by 4 bases and J by 0 bases, leaving 11 bases between them. CDR3 amino acids: CASSNRRTSGANVLTF. DNA of the CDR3: TGTGCCAGCAGCAACAGACGCACCTCTGGGGCCAACGTCCTGACTTTC.

This clone appeared once. The rearrangement uses TRBV5-1 and TRBJ1-1; D possibly corresponds to TRBD1 (5 bases). The V and J ends lost 5 bases and 3 bases respectively, with 14 bases between them. This CDR3 spans 14 amino acids. CDR1 SGHRS and CDR2 YFSETQ come from the germline V gene. The CDR3 region is CASRLARGDTEAFF. The CDR3 nucleotides read TGCGCCAGCAGACTAGCACGAGGGGACACTGAAGCTTTCTTT.

J is TRBJ1-1 and V is TRBV29-1, with 10 bases aligning to TRBD1. Trimming removed 5 bases from V and 4 bases from J; junction bases left unmatched: 4. Germline V gene data show CDR1 as SQVTM and CDR2 as ANQGSEA. This CDR3 contains 13 residues. This CDR3 reads CSVPRTGGTEAFF. The CDR3 nucleotides are TGCAGCGTTCCAAGGACAGGGGGCACTGAAGCTTTCTTT.

V gene TRBV29-1 combines with J gene TRBJ1-4; D gene uncertain. The CDR3 is 14 amino acids. Germline-derived CDR1 and CDR2 are SQVTM and ANQGSEA. Deletions cut 5 bases from V and 0 bases from J, with 10 bases between. In nucleotides, the CDR3 is TGCAGCGTTTCCGACGGGGCAACTAATGAAAAACTGTTTTTT. Residues: CSVSDGATNEKLFF. Full variable domain (rest looked up from reference TRBV29-1 and TRBJ1-4): SAVISQKPSRDICQRGTSLTIQCQVDSQVTMMFWYRQQPGQSLTLIATANQGSEATYESGFVIDKFPISRPNLTFSTLTVSNMSPEDSSIYLCSVSDGATNEKLFFGSGTQLSVL.

The genes are TRBV25-1 and TRBJ1-1; TRBD1 aligns across 7 bases. V lost 4 bases, J lost 10 bases, and 6 bases stayed unmatched. The CDR3 sequence is 12 residues long. Looked up from germline, CDR1 is MGHDK and CDR2 is SYGVNS. CDR3 region: CASSGGTDGAFF. CDR3 coding DNA: TGTGCCAGCAGTGGGGGGACAGATGGAGCTTTCTTT.

This chain joins TRBV6-1 and TRBJ1-5; 8 bases are shared with TRBD1. The CDR3 covers 16 residues. After removal of 4 bases from V and 2 bases from J, the junction contained 7 bases not matched to a gene. CDR1 is MNHNS and CDR2 is SASEGT in the germline V gene. The CDR3 nucleotides are TGTGCCAGCAGTGCCAGGACAGGGTACGGCAATCAGCCCCAGCATTTT. It codes for CASSARTGYGNQPQHF.

The chain recombines TRBV6-5 with TRBJ1-2; D gene ambiguous. Between the trimmed V and J ends, which lost 5 bases and 4 bases, there was a span of 17 bases. This CDR3 comprises 15 residues. Germline values: CDR1 MNHEY, CDR2 SVGAGI. The CDR3 here is CASSLDLTQIYGYTF. The CDR3 DNA is TGTGCCAGCAGTCTTGATCTCACACAGATCTATGGCTACACCTTC.

This clone was seen a single time. The germline gene is not matched at one end of the junction; a read error may be the cause. J is TRBJ1-6 and V is TRBV5-4, with a tentative D call TRBD1 (6 bases). This CDR3 is 16 amino acids long. CDR1 is SGHNT and CDR2 is YYREEE in the germline V gene (reference sequence). CDR3: CASSSPQGPYNSPLPF. Here the CDR3 DNA reads TGTGCCAGCAGCTCCCCGCAGGGGCCCTATAATTCACCCCTCCCCTTT.

The chain links TRBV5-6 to TRBJ1-1, with D unresolved. This CDR3 is 14 amino acids long. CDR1 is SGHDT, CDR2 YYEEEE, per germline. The germline V and J ends were trimmed by 2 bases and 4 bases, with 12 bases remaining between them. The chain's CDR3 is CASSLPRRGTEAFF. DNA of the CDR3: TGTGCCAGCAGCTTACCCCGGCGGGGCACTGAAGCTTTCTTT.

The chain combines TRBV2 with TRBJ1-5; no firm D call. In germline, CDR1 is SNHLY, CDR2 FYNNEI. Trimming removed 3 bases from V and 2 bases from J, with 8 bases in between. CDR3 size: 14 residues. CDR3 bases: TGTGCCAGCAGTGAGATGGCTCGCAATCAGCCCCAGCATTTT. Its protein product is CASSEMARNQPQHF.

J is TRBJ1-5 and V is TRBV4-1, with a weak D call TRBD1 (6 bases). CDR1 is MGHRA and CDR2 is YSYEKL in the germline V gene. V lost 3 bases and J 3 bases, leaving 15 bases between the germline ends. This CDR3 spans 16 amino acids. In DNA form, the CDR3 reads TGCGCCAGCAGCCATAGGGACACCAGTAACAATCAGCCCCAGCATTTT. Translated: CASSHRDTSNNQPQHF.

The V gene is TRBV15, the J gene TRBJ2-3, with D uncertain. Germline-derived CDR1 and CDR2 are LNHNV and YYDKDF (reference sequence). Trimming cost V 2 bases and J 1 base, with 22 bases left between them. The CDR3 totals 19 residues. The CDR3 protein is CATSRKLKDVAKGTDTQYF. The CDR3 region has the DNA TGTGCCACCAGCAGAAAACTAAAAGACGTGGCAAAAGGCACAGATACGCAGTATTTT.

Note on this clone: At one end, the junction sequence differs from germline, possibly due to a read error. The V and J genes are TRBV28 and TRBJ2-7; the match to TRBD2 covers 7 bases. The germline V gene has CDR1 MDHEN and CDR2 SYDVKM. The CDR3 sequence is 15 residues long. CDR3 region: CASSLWGGISYEQYF. Written as DNA, the CDR3 is TGTGCCAGCAGCTTATGGGGGGGGATCTCCTACGAGCAGTACTTC.

The V gene is TRBV7-2, the J gene TRBJ1-4, with D possibly being TRBD1 (6 bases). The germline CDR1 and CDR2 sequences are SGHTA and FQGNSA. This CDR3 is 15 amino acids long. Trimming took off 7 bases at V and 4 bases at J, with 16 bases between the two ends. In nucleotides, the CDR3 is TGTGCCAGCACCCTTGGGGGGGCCAATAATGAAAAACTGTTTTTT. It codes for CASTLGGANNEKLFF.

This sequence joins TRBV27 and TRBJ2-3; possible D gene TRBD2, 5 bases. This CDR3 region has 15 residues. Trimming removed 6 bases at V and 2 bases at J, with 15 bases between. The germline CDR1 and CDR2 sequences are MNHEY and SMNVEV (reference sequence). The CDR3 reads CASSHRTGFTDTQYF. The CDR3 DNA reads TGTGCCAGCAGCCATAGGACGGGGTTCACAGATACGCAGTATTTT.

This chain links TRBV5-5 with TRBJ1-1; D unclear. Germline lookup yields CDR1 SGHKS and CDR2 YYEKEE (reference sequence). The V gene lost 0 bases and the J gene lost 1 base, with 4 bases spanning the gap. The CDR3 spans 13 residues. The CDR3 region is CASSLERNTEAFF. CDR3 coding DNA: TGTGCCAGCAGCTTGGAGAGGAACACTGAAGCTTTCTTT.

The chain has TRBV15 and TRBJ1-3, with TRBD1 as a possible D gene (5 bases). Trimming removed 3 bases at V and 2 bases at J, with 14 bases between. There are 16 residues in the CDR3. Germline CDR1 is LNHNV and CDR2 is YYDKDF (reference sequence). CDR3 nucleotides: TGTGCCACCAGCAGCCGTCCCCGGGGGGCTGGAAACACCATATATTTT. Translation: CATSSRPRGAGNTIYF.

The chain is built from TRBV13 and TRBJ2-6, with D possibly matching TRBD2 (5 bases). The CDR3 is made up of 16 amino acids. CDR1 is PRHDT and CDR2 is FYEKMQ in the germline V gene (reference sequence). Deletions cut 5 bases from V and 4 bases from J, with 15 bases between. The CDR3 here is CASSRVEGYGANVLTF. CDR3 nucleotides: TGTGCCAGCAGCAGAGTTGAGGGTTACGGGGCCAACGTCCTGACTTTC.

The chain joins TRBV28 to TRBJ1-1; unclear D gene. V was trimmed by 6 bases and J by 0 bases, leaving 5 bases between them. The CDR3 spans 12 residues. Germline V gene sequence: CDR1 MDHEN, CDR2 SYDVKM. The CDR3 bases are TGTGCCAGCAGAATCGTGAACACTGAAGCTTTCTTT. Protein: CASRIVNTEAFF.

This chain's CDR3 is CASSRDRTYGYTF. The CDR3 DNA follows: TGCGCCAGCAGCCGCGACAGAACCTATGGCTACACCTTC. The V call is TRBV4-1, the J call TRBJ1-2, with a tentative D call TRBD1 (5 bases). Germline lookup yields CDR1 MGHRA and CDR2 YSYEKL. The CDR3 covers 13 residues. V was clipped by 4 bases and J by 4 bases, with 10 bases between them.

The chain carries TRBV11-2 and TRBJ2-3, with D perhaps matching TRBD1 (6 bases). CDR1 is SGHAT and CDR2 is FQNNGV in the germline V gene. V gave up 4 bases and J gave up 4 bases, with 12 bases separating them. The CDR3 is made up of 14 amino acids. In DNA, the CDR3 is TGTGCCAGCAGCTCCAGGGGAGCGGCAGATACGCAGTATTTT. This encodes CASSSRGAADTQYF.

A single count supports this clone. CDR3 DNA: TGTGCCAGTACTACTAACTCTGGAAACACCATATATTTT. It codes for CASTTNSGNTIYF. The chain joins TRBV19 to TRBJ1-3; D is undetermined. CDR1 LNHDA and CDR2 SQIVND come from the germline V gene (reference sequence). The CDR3 consists of 13 residues. V lost 7 bases and J 0 bases, leaving 7 bases between the germline ends. Drawing the rest from reference TRBV19 and TRBJ1-3, the complete variable domain is DGGITQSPKYLFRKEGQNVTLSCEQNLNHDAMYWYRQDPGQGLRLIYYSQIVNDFQKGDIAEGYSVSREKKESFPLTVTSAQKNPTAFYLCASTTNSGNTIYFGEGSWLTVV.

V gene TRBV5-4 combines with J gene TRBJ1-1, with 7 nucleotides matching TRBD1. V lost 8 bases, J lost 5 bases, and 9 bases stayed unmatched. The CDR3 contains 13 residues. CDR1 and CDR2 (germline): SGHNT, YYREEE (reference sequence). CDR3 loop: CASGGRGSTEAFF. The CDR3 DNA follows: TGTGCCAGTGGAGGCAGGGGGAGTACTGAAGCTTTCTTT.

V usage is TRBV6-5 and J usage is TRBJ1-4; 7 nucleotides agree with TRBD1. Per germline, CDR1 MNHEY and CDR2 SVGAGI. V lost 6 bases to trimming and J lost 5 bases; unmatched junction nucleotides: 9. The CDR3 loop spans 15 amino acids. CDR3 loop: CASSRRTGSNEKLFF. The CDR3 nucleotides are TGTGCCAGCAGCCGTCGGACAGGCTCAAATGAAAAACTGTTTTTT.

This clone was found a few times. The chain has TRBV2 and TRBJ2-7; the match to TRBD1 covers 7 bases. Germline V gene data show CDR1 as SNHLY and CDR2 as FYNNEI. This CDR3 is built from 14 residues. V was clipped by 2 bases and J by 0 bases; unmatched bases: 1. The CDR3 DNA follows: TGTGCCAGCAGTGAAAGGACAGGCTCCTACGAGCAGTACTTC. It yields the protein CASSERTGSYEQYF.

This chain connects TRBV7-8 to TRBJ1-2; 7 bases are a match to TRBD1. The CDR3 length is 14 residues. J lost 1 base, V lost 3 bases, and 2 bases had no gene match. CDR1 and CDR2 from the germline V gene are SGHVS and FQNEAQ. DNA of the CDR3: TGTGCCAGCAGCTTCGGGACAGTTAACTATGGCTACACCTTC. Translation: CASSFGTVNYGYTF.